This TCR beta chain was recorded in a study of T cells in Graves' hyperthyroidism and ophthalmopathy. RNA transcripts were the template for amplifying TCR beta CDR3 regions. The TCR CDR3 was amplified in a first-round RT-PCR using the HTBI primer set. TCRdb re-analysed the multiplex PCR reads in MiXCR, keeping a single row per CDR3 protein. Found here are hundreds of thousands of distinct CDR3 sequences, over 20% of them singletons; the top ten hold around 65%. The CDR3 has 15 residues. V gave up 5 bases and J gave up 3 bases; unmatched junction bases: 7. CDR1 and CDR2 (germline): SGHAT, FQNNGV. Sequencing used blood. The V gene is TRBV11-2, the J gene TRBJ2-7, with 10 bases aligning to TRBD2. The origin of this receptor is a man aged 25-45 years with Graves' ophthalmopathy. CDR3 amino acids: CASSGRTSGDYEQYF. The CDR3 DNA sequence: TGTGCCAGCAGCGGACGGACTAGCGGAGACTACGAGCAGTACTTC.